These 5 T cell receptor beta chains originate from one sample sequenced in a study of post-analysis software for immune sequencing data. Study conclusions and caveats: Compared with controls, patients had more of roughly five TRBV segments, including TRBV5-6, TRBV5-1 and TRBV20-1.

The antigens these receptors bind are not known. The TCR beta cDNA libraries carried unique molecular identifiers. Each CDR3 protein gets one entry after TCRdb re-called the PCR reads with MiXCR. The data hold roughly 570,000 distinct CDR3 sequences, with 34% observed a single time. Sequencing used blood. These receptors all come from a girl aged 2-17 years with multiple sclerosis.

As to this clonotype: One junction end does not reproduce the germline sequence, and a read error may be involved. The J gene is TRBJ2-1, the V gene TRBV20-1; TRBD1 is a possible D gene (6 bases). The CDR3 loop spans 14 amino acids. Germline V gives CDR1 DFQATT, CDR2 SNEGSKA (reference sequence). The CDR3 nucleotides read TGCAGGGCTAGGGTTGACAGGCGAAACGATGAGCAGTTCTTC. It translates to CRARVDRRNDEQFF.

The rearrangement joins TRBV6-5 to TRBJ2-5, with a weak D call TRBD1 (6 bases). Per the germline V gene, CDR1 is MNHEY and CDR2 is SVGAGI. The CDR3 contains 14 residues. V was pared by 6 bases and J by 2 bases, with 13 bases between. CDR3 region: CASSKDSLQETQYF. The CDR3 coding sequence is TGTGCCAGCAGCAAGGACAGCTTGCAAGAGACCCAGTACTTC.

The rearrangement joins TRBV3-1 to TRBJ1-2; 7 bases fit TRBD1. Losses at the gene ends were 1 base for V and 8 bases for J; bases not matched to a gene: 7. Germline V CDR1 and CDR2: LGHDT, YNNKEL (reference sequence). This CDR3 comprises 14 residues. CDR3 protein: CASSQGTGECGYTF. Written as DNA, the CDR3 is TGTGCCAGCAGCCAAGGGACAGGAGAATGCGGCTACACCTTC.

The sample holds a few counts of this clonotype. The rearrangement joins TRBV15 to TRBJ1-6; no reliable D call. The V gene lost 3 bases and the J gene lost 9 bases, with 12 bases spanning the gap. This CDR3 comprises 14 residues. CDR1 and CDR2 from the germline V gene are LNHNV and YYDKDF (reference sequence). DNA of the CDR3: TGTGCCACCAGCAGGGAATCCGTGGGTTCACCCCTCCACTTT. Amino acids: CATSRESVGSPLHF.

The chain links TRBV15 to TRBJ1-6, with D perhaps TRBD1 (5 bases). CDR1 and CDR2 from the germline V gene are LNHNV and YYDKDF (reference sequence). Trimming took 0 bases from V and 5 from J, leaving 8 bases between them. This CDR3 spans 15 amino acids. The chain's CDR3 is CATSRDKGNNSPLHF. The CDR3 bases are TGTGCCACCAGCAGAGATAAGGGGAATAATTCACCCCTCCACTTT.